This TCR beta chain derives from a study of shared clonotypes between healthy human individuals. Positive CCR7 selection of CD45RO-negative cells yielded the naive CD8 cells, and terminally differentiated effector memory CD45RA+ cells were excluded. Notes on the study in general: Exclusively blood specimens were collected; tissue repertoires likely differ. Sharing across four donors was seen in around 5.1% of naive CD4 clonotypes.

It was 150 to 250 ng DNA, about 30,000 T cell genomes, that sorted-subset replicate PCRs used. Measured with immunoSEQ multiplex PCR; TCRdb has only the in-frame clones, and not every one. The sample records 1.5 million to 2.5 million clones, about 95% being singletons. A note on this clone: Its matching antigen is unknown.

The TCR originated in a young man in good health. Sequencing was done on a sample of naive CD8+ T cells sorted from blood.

This chain's CDR3 is CASSYSSYLTDGYTF. The CDR3, as DNA: TGTGCCAGCAGTTACTCTTCTTACCTGACGGATGGCTACACCTTC. The chain couples TRBV6-5 to TRBJ1-2; D is unresolved. V lost 0 bases to trimming and J lost 6 bases, with 14 bases between them. The germline V gene encodes CDR1 MNHEY and CDR2 SVGAGI. The CDR3 totals 15 residues.